The clone carrying this TCR beta chain was counted ten times or more. Its antigen is still unknown. Quantitative 5'-RACE with molecular barcodes generated TCR beta libraries. MiXCR, applied by TCRdb to the 5' RACE reads, yields one record per CDR3 protein. The data contain more than 650,000 distinct CDR3 sequences, 12% of them singletons. The data stem from a study of CD8 T cells in ankylosing spondylitis. Study-wide results and caveats: Seemingly distinctive of ankylosing spondylitis blood was a TCR beta motif formed by eight highly homologous variants. The clones that were linked to disease were reported to be significantly enriched in matched synovial fluid samples from ankylosing spondylitis patients.

Germline V gene sequence: CDR1 KGHSH, CDR2 LQKENI. V was pared by 5 bases and J by 4 bases, with 5 bases of the junction left unmatched. The CDR3 extends over 14 amino acids. The chain carries TRBV18 and TRBJ1-2, with TRBD1 matching 9 bases. This sequence originates from a male donor with ankylosing spondylitis. What was sequenced was blood, either unsorted or a sorted T cell fraction (not recorded which). The CDR3 sequence is CASSSGTGSYGYTF. CDR3 DNA: TGTGCCAGCTCATCCGGGACAGGGAGCTATGGCTACACCTTC.